The rows below give T cell receptor beta chains drawn from one sample of a study of T cells in narcolepsy. The method was immunoSEQ multiplex PCR; TCRdb's version includes in-frame clones alone and lacks a portion of them. This table has 25,000 to 35,000 clones, less than 85% appearing once. What was sequenced was memory (CD45RA-) CD4+ T cells from blood. These receptors originate from a human donor in good health. CDR3s include the opening cysteine and the closing phenylalanine or tryptophan. The order of the fields is D gene, J gene, V gene, clone size, CDR3 DNA, CDR3 protein. D genes are given only for firm matches. Size tells how often a clone was seen (once, few, many) or the class of an expanded clone, and some rows leave it out.

d_gene: TRBD2
j_gene: TRBJ2-7
v_gene: TRBV7-2
abundance: NA
CDR3nt: TGTGCCAGCAGCTTTAGCGGGGCGACCAAAACCGAGCAGTACTTC
CDR3aa: CASSFSGATKTEQYF

d_gene: NA
j_gene: TRBJ1-1
v_gene: TRBV15
abundance: once
CDR3nt: TGTGCCACCAGCGGGGACGGATTGAACACTGAAGCTTTCTTT
CDR3aa: CATSGDGLNTEAFF

d_gene: TRBD1
j_gene: TRBJ2-5
v_gene: TRBV5-1
abundance: NA
CDR3nt: TGCGCCAGCAGCTTGGCCGGACCGACAGGGCCCGGCGGGACCCAGTACTTC
CDR3aa: CASSLAGPTGPGGTQYF

d_gene: TRBD1
j_gene: TRBJ2-7
v_gene: TRBV2
abundance: NA
CDR3nt: TGTGCCAGCAGTCGGGACAGCTACGAGCAGTACTTC
CDR3aa: CASSRDSYEQYF

d_gene: NA
j_gene: TRBJ2-5
v_gene: TRBV7-3
abundance: NA
CDR3nt: TGTGCCAGCAGCTTAGCAGGGGCGGGAAAGACCCAGTACTTC
CDR3aa: CASSLAGAGKTQYF

d_gene: NA
j_gene: TRBJ2-1
v_gene: TRBV5-4
abundance: NA
CDR3nt: TGTGCCAGCAGCTTGGCAGGCATTGCTGCCTACAATGAGCAGTTCTTC
CDR3aa: CASSLAGIAAYNEQFF

d_gene: NA
j_gene: TRBJ1-2
v_gene: TRBV18
abundance: NA
CDR3nt: TGTGCCAGCTCACCGGATCAGGGTAATGGCTACACCTTC
CDR3aa: CASSPDQGNGYTF

d_gene: TRBD1
j_gene: TRBJ2-3
v_gene: TRBV28
abundance: NA
CDR3nt: TGTGCCAGCAGGACAGGGGGTGCTAGCACAGATACGCAGTATTTT
CDR3aa: CASRTGGASTDTQYF

d_gene: TRBD2
j_gene: TRBJ2-1
v_gene: TRBV6-6
abundance: NA
CDR3nt: TGTGCCAGCAGAGCCGGGACTAGCGGACGGAACAATGAGCAGTTCTTC
CDR3aa: CASRAGTSGRNNEQFF

d_gene: TRBD2
j_gene: TRBJ2-1
v_gene: TRBV6-4
abundance: NA
CDR3nt: TGTGCCAGCAGTACTAGCGGGAGTTTGAATGAGCAGTTCTTC
CDR3aa: CASSTSGSLNEQFF

d_gene: NA
j_gene: TRBJ1-3
v_gene: TRBV7-2
abundance: NA
CDR3nt: TGTGCCAGCAGCTTAGGGGACGTCCGTCACACCATATATTTT
CDR3aa: CASSLGDVRHTIYF